This T cell receptor beta chain derives from a study of radiation and T cells in renal cell carcinoma. Documented treatment: 15 Gy SBRT to primary tumor, nephrectomy 4 weeks later. Findings of the study overall: In blood, top tumor clones expanded by 2 weeks, shrinking by 4. Pretreatment tumor biopsies were lacking, so baseline clonotypes are unknown. Top 100 clonotypes averaged about 50% in irradiated versus around 40% in nephrectomy-only tumors.

The method was immunoSEQ multiplex PCR; TCRdb's version includes in-frame clones alone and lacks a portion of them. The data show roughly 9,300 clones, approximately 62% seen once. About this clone: Its antigen is still unknown.

Per the germline V gene, CDR1 is LGHNA and CDR2 is YSLEER. CDR3 length equals 17 residues. With 4 bases removed from V and 3 bases from J, the gap between germline ends came to 18 bases. The V call is TRBV4-3, the J call TRBJ2-2, with D unclear. This material consisted of tumor tissue, taken from a patient whose treatment included radiotherapy and nephrectomy. This TCR was recovered from a woman between 45 and 60 years old with renal cell carcinoma. As DNA, the CDR3 is TGCGCCAGCAGCCCCGAAATAAGCAAAACTTACACCGGGGAGCTGTTTTTT. Its translation is CASSPEISKTYTGELFF.